Described below is a single TCR beta chain sequence and its context. CDR1 and CDR2 from the germline V gene are KGHSH and LQKENI. This CDR3 is 16 amino acids long. Trimming left V 6 bases short and J 7 bases short, with 19 bases between. Each CDR3 protein is one row after TCRdb ran MiXCR on the RT-PCR reads. The sample consists of some 880,000 distinct CDR3 sequences, over 15% of them appearing once. This sample is drawn from a study of patients and donors after allogeneic stem cell transplantation. The chain couples TRBV18 to TRBJ1-6; D not certain. The sample comprised blood, either unsorted or a sorted T cell fraction (not recorded which). This sequence was found in a human donor who was either an allogeneic HSCT recipient or a stem cell or donor lymphocyte infusion donor (not recorded which). It is not recorded whose cells these are; they may come from a transplant donor. The CDR3 is CASSTSQPTKNSPLHF. In nucleotides, the CDR3 is TGTGCCAGCTCGACATCCCAGCCTACCAAAAATTCACCCCTCCACTTT.